The sequence of this TCR beta chain was determined in a study of control samples from healthy donors and cancer patients. This CDR3 comprises 12 residues. Germline V gene sequence: CDR1 SQVTM, CDR2 ANQGSEA. Trimming left V 4 bases short and J 8 bases short, with 14 bases between. Some clones are missing from TCRdb's copy, which holds only in-frame ones; the method was immunoSEQ multiplex PCR. In the table there are 12,000 to 15,000 clones, roughly 80% of which are singletons. V gene TRBV29-1 combines with J gene TRBJ1-2, with unresolved D. The specimen sequenced was formalin-fixed, paraffin-embedded tissue. The source of this sequence is a female donor with lung cancer. CDR3 DNA sequence: TGCAGCGTTGTGTTAGCGACGGTAGGCTACACCTTC. Translation gives CSVVLATVGYTF.